This T cell receptor (beta chain) was recorded in a study of cytomegalovirus exposure and HLA in healthy donors. Study-level findings and limits: Later analysis showed most CMV-associated TCR beta chains appearing HLA-restricted. CMV serostatus was the only immune exposure information that was available. Despite most TCR sequences being rare, some public TCRs occurred in many donors. Later work showed greater clonal expansion in HLA-associated TCR beta chains than in equally common others.

PCR primers comprised 60 Vbeta and 13 Jbeta primers. Repertoires were generated with immunoSEQ multiplex PCR, while TCRdb's copy carries only in-frame clones and drops some. The repertoire holds 150,000 to 200,000 clones, with approximately 77% as singletons. With respect to this clone: Its antigen is still unknown.

The specimen was PBMCs. The TCR sequence derives from a male donor in good health and CMV-seropositive.

The CDR3 region is CASSLEQSTDTQYF. In DNA form, the CDR3 reads TGCGCCAGCAGCTTGGAACAGAGCACAGATACGCAGTATTTT. This sequence joins TRBV5-1 and TRBJ2-3; unclear D gene. Trimming stripped 0 bases from V and 0 bases from J, with 5 bases between. The CDR3 consists of 14 residues. CDR1 and CDR2 from the germline V gene are SGHRS and YFSETQ.